This T cell receptor beta chain was documented in a study of OX40 agonist ivuxolimab in advanced cancers. The study's findings and limits: Average numbers of expanded clones were greater in CD8+ T cells than in CD4+.

Assay: immunoSEQ multiplex PCR; the TCRdb copy retains only in-frame clones and omits some. The repertoire holds about 35,000 clones, with roughly 80% as singletons. A remark on this clone: The antigen remains unidentified.

CDR1 and CDR2 (germline): SGHVS, FQNEAQ. The CDR3 is made up of 13 amino acids. Trimming left V 2 bases short and J 7 bases short, with 9 bases between. V and J are TRBV7-8 and TRBJ2-1; a possible D gene is TRBD2 (5 bases). The TCR originated in an adult with an advanced solid tumor such as melanoma, head and neck, liver or kidney cancer. This sample comprised CD4+ or CD8+ T cells sorted from blood, obtained in a trial of the OX40 agonist ivuxolimab. In DNA form, the CDR3 reads TGTGCCAGCAGCTTATCGTGGGAGAATGAGCAGTTCTTC. This codes for CASSLSWENEQFF.